A selection of T cell receptor beta chains follows, all from one sample in a study of siplizumab effects on memory and regulatory T cells. Sequencing was performed with immunoSEQ multiplex PCR; in TCRdb, only in-frame clones are kept and a portion is missing. The table includes about 72,000 clones, 91% detected once. Sequences were obtained from CD8+ T cells sorted from blood. All receptors derive from a human donor in good health. The CDR3 runs from the conserved cysteine through the conserved F or W. A D gene is named only where the DNA matches it firmly. Only part of the rows carry a size: once, few, many, or a class if the clone is expanded.

d_call	v_call	j_call	clone_size	cdr3_aa	cdr3_nt
-	TRBV10-3	TRBJ1-5	-	CAISENIGTQTSNQPQHF	TGTGCCATCAGTGAGAATATAGGCACCCAGACCAGCAATCAGCCCCAGCATTTT
-	TRBV7-6	TRBJ2-3	-	CASSKAKADTQYF	TGTGCCAGCAGCAAAGCAAAGGCAGATACGCAGTATTTT
-	TRBV10-3	TRBJ1-2	-	CAISDPGKITVYGYTF	TGTGCCATCAGTGATCCCGGGAAGATAACGGTCTATGGCTACACCTTC
TRBD2	TRBV18	TRBJ2-3	once	CASSPGEKAGEPRESTDTQYF	TGTGCCAGCTCACCAGGCGAGAAAGCGGGGGAACCACGAGAGAGCACAGATACGCAGTATTTT
-	TRBV18	TRBJ2-4	-	CASSPFAATAVAKNIQYF	TGTGCCAGCTCACCATTCGCAGCGACAGCTGTAGCCAAAAACATTCAGTACTTC
TRBD1	TRBV10-2	TRBJ2-2	once	CASSEGDRNTGELFF	TGCGCCAGCAGTGAGGGGGACAGGAACACCGGGGAGCTGTTTTTT
-	TRBV7-8	TRBJ1-1	-	CASSLGQNTEAFF	TGTGCCAGCAGCTTAGGGCAGAACACTGAAGCTTTCTTT
-	TRBV5-5	TRBJ2-7	-	CASRLRDGVSYEQYF	TGTGCCAGCAGGCTACGGGACGGGGTCTCCTACGAGCAGTACTTC
TRBD2	TRBV7-9	TRBJ2-7	-	CASSIAGGVSSYEQYF	TGTGCCAGCAGCATAGCGGGAGGGGTTAGCTCCTACGAGCAGTACTTC
-	TRBV30	TRBJ1-2	-	CAWSADSYGYTF	TGTGCCTGGAGTGCCGACAGCTATGGCTACACCTTC
-	TRBV4-2	TRBJ2-3	-	CASSQEGGHTDTQYF	TGTGCCAGCAGCCAAGAGGGGGGGCACACAGATACGCAGTATTTT
TRBD2	TRBV7-9	TRBJ2-1	-	CASSLPSTSGSSYNEQFF	TGTGCCAGCAGCTTACCTTCTACTAGCGGTAGCTCCTACAATGAGCAGTTCTTC
-	TRBV7-9	TRBJ2-5	-	CASSQAGDQETQYF	TGTGCCAGCAGCCAGGCAGGGGACCAAGAGACCCAGTACTTC
-	TRBV7-9	TRBJ2-5	-	CASGDSDTDIETQYF	TGTGCCAGCGGGGATTCAGATACAGACATAGAGACCCAGTACTTC
TRBD2	TRBV6-4	TRBJ2-3	-	CASPTSGGTDTQYF	TGTGCCAGCCCTACTAGCGGGGGCACAGATACGCAGTATTTT
TRBD2	TRBV6-1	TRBJ2-1	-	CASSDLAGEPYNEQFF	TGTGCCAGCAGTGATCTAGCGGGAGAGCCTTACAATGAGCAGTTCTTC
TRBD1	TRBV4-1	TRBJ2-7	-	CASSRTGSHEQYF	TGCGCCAGCAGCCGGACAGGGTCCCACGAGCAGTACTTC
-	TRBV4-1	TRBJ2-7	once	CASSQADWPNEQYF	TGCGCCAGCAGCCAAGCTGACTGGCCGAACGAGCAGTACTTC
-	TRBV6-6	TRBJ2-1	-	CASTYGGFSYNEQFF	TGTGCCAGCACATACGGGGGTTTCTCCTACAATGAGCAGTTCTTC
TRBD2	TRBV27	TRBJ2-2	once	CASSSLAGVASGELFF	TGTGCCAGCAGTTCTCTAGCGGGTGTGGCGTCCGGGGAGCTGTTTTTT
-	TRBV10-3	TRBJ2-1	-	CAISEELWNEQFF	TGTGCCATCAGTGAGGAACTGTGGAATGAGCAGTTCTTC
TRBD1	TRBV25-1	TRBJ1-1	-	CASVDPGQGAEGPEAFF	TGTGCCAGCGTGGACCCGGGACAGGGGGCGGAGGGGCCTGAAGCTTTCTTT
TRBD2	TRBV4-1	TRBJ2-7	few	CASSQASGGSIYEQYF	TGCGCCAGCAGCCAAGCTAGCGGGGGCTCTATCTACGAGCAGTACTTC
-	TRBV27	TRBJ2-1	-	CASRQATLGNEQFF	TGTGCCAGCAGACAGGCCACGTTGGGCAATGAGCAGTTCTTC
TRBD2	TRBV27	TRBJ2-3	-	CASSLLLAGGPDTQYF	TGTGCCAGCAGTTTATTACTAGCGGGAGGGCCCGATACGCAGTATTTT
TRBD2	TRBV10-2	TRBJ2-3	-	CASRAGGGREDTQYF	TGCGCCAGCAGAGCCGGGGGGGGGCGCGAAGATACGCAGTATTTT
TRBD2	TRBV18	TRBJ2-5	-	CASSPTTLTLAGERETQYF	TGTGCCAGCTCACCCACTACTCTAACACTAGCGGGGGAGCGAGAGACCCAGTACTTC
-	TRBV18	TRBJ2-5	-	CASSPRETFVSETQYF	TGTGCCAGCTCACCGAGGGAGACCTTTGTTTCGGAGACCCAGTACTTC
-	TRBV5-6	TRBJ1-5	-	CASSSYPDSNNQPQHF	TGTGCCAGCAGCTCATACCCGGACAGCAACAATCAGCCCCAGCATTTT
-	TRBV27	TRBJ2-7	-	CASSLAIRPYEQYF	TGTGCCAGCAGTTTAGCGATTCGGCCCTACGAGCAGTACTTC
-	TRBV13	TRBJ2-1	once	CASSPSGEYYNEQFF	TGTGCCAGCAGCCCCTCGGGGGAATACTACAATGAGCAGTTCTTC
TRBD1	TRBV27	TRBJ1-5	-	CASTSGTGLEPQHF	TGTGCCAGCACCTCCGGGACAGGGTTGGAGCCCCAGCATTTT
TRBD1	TRBV5-6	TRBJ2-7	-	CASSLVQGAPFSYEQYF	TGTGCCAGCAGCCTTGTTCAGGGGGCCCCCTTCTCCTACGAGCAGTACTTC
-	TRBV2	TRBJ1-1	-	CASSEDLGGTEAFF	TGTGCCAGCAGTGAAGACTTAGGGGGAACTGAAGCTTTCTTT
-	TRBV10-3	TRBJ2-7	-	CAISDPQTGFYEQYF	TGTGCCATCAGTGATCCGCAGACAGGTTTTTACGAGCAGTACTTC
TRBD2	TRBV7-9	TRBJ2-1	-	CASSLGPGLAGIIQFF	TGTGCCAGCAGCTTGGGACCGGGACTAGCGGGAATTATTCAGTTCTTC
-	TRBV5-6	TRBJ1-2	-	CASSLSSLANYGYTF	TGTGCCAGCAGCTTGAGTTCGCTAGCTAACTATGGCTACACCTTC
-	TRBV21-1	TRBJ2-7	-	CASSNPDYEQYF	TGTGCCAGCAGCAACCCGGACTACGAGCAGTACTTC
TRBD2	TRBV7-2	TRBJ2-3	-	CASSLVAGGPDTQYF	TGTGCCAGCAGCTTAGTAGCGGGAGGGCCAGATACGCAGTATTTT
-	TRBV10-2	TRBJ1-5	-	CASSEASPYSNQPQHF	TGCGCCAGCAGTGAGGCATCTCCTTATAGCAATCAGCCCCAGCATTTT
-	TRBV7-9	TRBJ2-5	-	CASSGTLGALGRTQYF	TGTGCCAGCTCAGGGACCTTGGGGGCTCTTGGGCGGACCCAGTACTTC
-	TRBV2	TRBJ1-5	-	CASSEPSSGAYSNQPQHF	TGTGCCAGCAGTGAACCTTCCTCAGGGGCCTATAGCAATCAGCCCCAGCATTTT
-	TRBV7-9	TRBJ2-7	-	CASSLDPGKQYF	TGTGCCAGCAGCTTAGATCCGGGGAAGCAGTACTTC
-	TRBV7-9	TRBJ2-1	-	CASMKGGWEQFF	TGTGCCAGCATGAAGGGGGGATGGGAGCAGTTCTTC
-	TRBV5-5	TRBJ1-6	-	CASSLDRLNSPLHF	TGTGCCAGCAGCTTGGACAGGCTTAATTCACCCCTCCACTTT
TRBD2	TRBV9	TRBJ2-1	-	CASSVEPRLAGVVYEQFF	TGTGCCAGCAGCGTAGAGCCCCGGCTAGCGGGAGTGGTGTATGAGCAGTTCTTC
-	TRBV14	TRBJ2-7	-	CASSQDTLQGYYEQYF	TGTGCCAGCAGCCAAGACACCCTTCAGGGGTACTACGAGCAGTACTTC
-	TRBV9	TRBJ2-2	medium-sized	CASSVAGGVDTGELFF	TGTGCCAGCAGCGTCGCCGGGGGAGTAGACACCGGGGAGCTGTTTTTT
TRBD1	TRBV7-9	TRBJ1-4	once	CASSSGTVNEKLFF	TGTGCCAGCAGCTCTGGGACAGTTAATGAAAAACTGTTTTTT
TRBD1	TRBV10-2	TRBJ2-7	once	CASGTGSYEQYF	TGCGCCAGTGGGACAGGGTCCTACGAGCAGTACTTC
-	TRBV27	TRBJ2-7	-	CASSLGVYYEQYF	TGTGCCAGCAGTTTAGGGGTTTACTACGAGCAGTACTTC
-	TRBV30	TRBJ2-4	-	CAWSVGPAKNIQYF	TGTGCCTGGAGTGTGGGACCAGCCAAAAACATTCAGTACTTC
-	TRBV7-9	TRBJ2-5	-	CASSLALGGETQYF	TGTGCCAGCAGCTTAGCATTGGGTGGAGAGACCCAGTACTTC
TRBD2	TRBV5-1	TRBJ2-7	-	CASSTGTSGSAEQYF	TGCGCCAGCAGCACGGGGACTAGCGGGAGTGCCGAGCAGTACTTC
-	TRBV29-1	TRBJ1-2	-	CSVEDLYGYTF	TGCAGCGTTGAAGATTTATATGGCTACACCTTC
TRBD2	TRBV5-1	TRBJ2-3	-	CASSERAGATDTQYF	TGCGCCAGCAGCGAAAGAGCGGGGGCCACAGATACGCAGTATTTT